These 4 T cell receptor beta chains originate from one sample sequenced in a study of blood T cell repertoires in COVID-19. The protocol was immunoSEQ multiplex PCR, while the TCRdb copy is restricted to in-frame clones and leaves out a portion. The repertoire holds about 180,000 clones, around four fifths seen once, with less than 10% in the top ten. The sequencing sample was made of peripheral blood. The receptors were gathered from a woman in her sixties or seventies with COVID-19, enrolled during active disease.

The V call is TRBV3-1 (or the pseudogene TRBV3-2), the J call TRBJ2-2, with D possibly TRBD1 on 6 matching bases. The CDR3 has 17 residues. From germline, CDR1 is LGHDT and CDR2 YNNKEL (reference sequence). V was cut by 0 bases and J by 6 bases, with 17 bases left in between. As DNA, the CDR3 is TGTGCCAGCAGCCAAGATCGGTCTCTAGGGACATCCGGGGAGCTGTTTTTT. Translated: CASSQDRSLGTSGELFF.

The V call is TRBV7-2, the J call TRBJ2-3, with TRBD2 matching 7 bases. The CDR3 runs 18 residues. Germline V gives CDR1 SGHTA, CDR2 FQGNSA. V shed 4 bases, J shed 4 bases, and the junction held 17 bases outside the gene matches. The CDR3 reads CASSSGPSGVGGADTQYF. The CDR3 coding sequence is TGTGCCAGCAGCTCCGGCCCTAGCGGCGTTGGGGGGGCAGATACGCAGTATTTT.

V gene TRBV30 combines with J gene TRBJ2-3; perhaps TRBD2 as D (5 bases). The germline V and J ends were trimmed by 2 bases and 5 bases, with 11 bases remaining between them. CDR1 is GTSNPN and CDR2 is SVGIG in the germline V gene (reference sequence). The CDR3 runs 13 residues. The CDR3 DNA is TGTGCCTGGAGTCAGTACGCGGGAGATACGCAGTATTTT. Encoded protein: CAWSQYAGDTQYF.

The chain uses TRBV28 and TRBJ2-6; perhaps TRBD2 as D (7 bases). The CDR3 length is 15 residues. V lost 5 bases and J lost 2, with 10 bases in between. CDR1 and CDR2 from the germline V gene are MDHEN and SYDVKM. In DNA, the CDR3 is TGTGCCAGCAGTGTAGGGGGGGCTGGGGCCAACGTCCTGACTTTC. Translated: CASSVGGAGANVLTF.